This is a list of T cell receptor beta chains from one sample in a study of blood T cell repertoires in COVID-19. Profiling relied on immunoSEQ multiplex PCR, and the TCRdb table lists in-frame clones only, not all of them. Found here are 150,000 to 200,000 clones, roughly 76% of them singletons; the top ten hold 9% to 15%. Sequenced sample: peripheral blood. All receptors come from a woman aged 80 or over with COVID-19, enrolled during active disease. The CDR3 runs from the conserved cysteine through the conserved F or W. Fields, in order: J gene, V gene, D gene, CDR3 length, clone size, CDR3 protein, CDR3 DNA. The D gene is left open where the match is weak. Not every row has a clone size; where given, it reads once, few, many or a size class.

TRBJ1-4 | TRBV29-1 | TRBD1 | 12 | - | CSVEDRDEKLFF | TGCAGCGTTGAGGACAGGGATGAAAAACTGTTTTTT
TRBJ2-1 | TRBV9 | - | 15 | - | CASSIGSGSYNEQFF | TGTGCCAGCAGCATAGGTAGTGGTTCCTACAATGAGCAGTTCTTC
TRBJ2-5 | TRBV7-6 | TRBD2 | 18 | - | CASSWGLAGGRVQETQYF | TGTGCCAGCAGCTGGGGACTAGCGGGAGGACGGGTCCAAGAGACCCAGTACTTC
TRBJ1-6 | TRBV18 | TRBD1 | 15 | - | CASSPGQGTDSPLHF | TGTGCCAGCTCACCGGGACAGGGGACAGATTCACCCCTCCACTTT
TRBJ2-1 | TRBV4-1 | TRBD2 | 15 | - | CASSVLAGVYNEQFF | TGCGCCAGCAGCGTCCTAGCGGGTGTTTACAATGAGCAGTTCTTC
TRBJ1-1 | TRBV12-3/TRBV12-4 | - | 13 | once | CASSLSRNTEAFF | TGTGCCAGCAGTTTAAGCCGGAACACTGAAGCTTTCTTT
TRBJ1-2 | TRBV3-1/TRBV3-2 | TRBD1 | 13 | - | CASSRQGADGYTF | TGTGCCAGCAGCCGACAGGGGGCGGATGGCTACACCTTC
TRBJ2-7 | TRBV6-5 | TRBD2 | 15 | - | CASSYWSSGGDEQYF | TGTGCCAGCAGTTACTGGAGTAGCGGGGGCGACGAGCAGTACTTC
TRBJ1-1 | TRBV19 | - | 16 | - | CASSIVYGGPQTEAFF | TGTGCCAGTAGTATAGTGTACGGGGGACCTCAGACTGAAGCTTTCTTT
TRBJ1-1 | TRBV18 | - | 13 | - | CASSPRSNTEAFF | TGTGCCAGCTCACCACGGAGTAACACTGAAGCTTTCTTT
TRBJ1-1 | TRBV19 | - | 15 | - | CASSYLAGGGTEAFF | TGTGCCAGTAGCTACTTGGCGGGGGGCGGCACTGAAGCTTTCTTT
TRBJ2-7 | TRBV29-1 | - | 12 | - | CSVEELRGEQYF | TGCAGCGTTGAAGAGCTTAGGGGGGAGCAGTACTTC
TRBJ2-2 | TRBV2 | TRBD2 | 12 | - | CASRLAPGELFF | TGTGCCAGCCGACTAGCGCCCGGGGAGCTGTTTTTT
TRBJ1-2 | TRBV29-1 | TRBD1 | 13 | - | CSGDTGGGYGYTF | TGCAGCGGCGACACAGGGGGTGGCTATGGCTACACCTTC
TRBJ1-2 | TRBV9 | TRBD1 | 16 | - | CASSLTGTGGYYGYTF | TGTGCCAGCAGCCTAACGGGGACAGGGGGCTACTATGGCTACACCTTC
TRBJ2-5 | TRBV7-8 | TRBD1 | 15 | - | CASSPVGTVEETQYF | TGTGCCAGCAGCCCGGTGGGGACAGTCGAAGAGACCCAGTACTTC
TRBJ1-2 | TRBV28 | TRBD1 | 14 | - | CASSTGGNNYGYTF | TGTGCCAGCAGTACAGGGGGCAACAACTATGGCTACACCTTC
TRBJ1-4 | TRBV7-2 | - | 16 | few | CASSSFPGLSNEKLFF | TGTGCCAGCAGCTCGTTCCCGGGACTCAGTAATGAAAAACTGTTTTTT
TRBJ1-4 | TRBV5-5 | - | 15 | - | CASSPRGGAGEKLFF | TGTGCCAGCAGCCCCCGTGGGGGCGCGGGTGAAAAACTGTTTTTT
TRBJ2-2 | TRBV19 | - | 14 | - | CASRDNWNTGELFF | TGTGCCAGTAGGGACAACTGGAACACCGGGGAGCTGTTTTTT
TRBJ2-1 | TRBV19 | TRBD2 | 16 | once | CASSDGGLAGRNEQFF | TGTGCCAGTAGTGATGGAGGACTAGCGGGACGAAATGAGCAGTTCTTC
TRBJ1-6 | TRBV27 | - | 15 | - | CASSQGAGLVSPLHF | TGTGCCAGCAGTCAAGGGGCAGGGTTGGTTTCACCCCTCCACTTT
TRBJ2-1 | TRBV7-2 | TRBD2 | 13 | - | CASSVQLAGEQFF | TGTGCCAGCAGCGTCCAACTAGCGGGTGAGCAGTTCTTC
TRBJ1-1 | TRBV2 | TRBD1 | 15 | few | CASSEDRGRGTEAFF | TGTGCCAGCAGTGAGGACAGGGGACGGGGCACTGAAGCTTTCTTT
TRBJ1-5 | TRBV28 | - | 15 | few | CASSLSPGGNQPQHF | TGTGCCAGCAGTTTAAGCCCAGGGGGCAATCAGCCCCAGCATTTT
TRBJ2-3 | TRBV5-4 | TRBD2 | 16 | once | CASSPTRGGAGDTQYF | TGTGCCAGCAGCCCCACTCGCGGGGGGGCCGGAGATACGCAGTATTTT
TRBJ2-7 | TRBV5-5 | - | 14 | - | CASSSAGRYYEQYF | TGTGCCAGCAGCTCCGCGGGGCGGTACTACGAGCAGTACTTC
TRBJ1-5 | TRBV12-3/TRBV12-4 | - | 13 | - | CASRLASNQPQHF | TGTGCCAGCAGACTTGCTAGCAATCAGCCCCAGCATTTT
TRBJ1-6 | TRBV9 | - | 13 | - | CASSSFVSSPLHF | TGTGCCAGCAGCAGCTTTGTGTCTTCACCCCTCCACTTT
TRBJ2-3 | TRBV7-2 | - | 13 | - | CASSTRSGDTQYF | TGTGCCAGCAGCACAAGGTCAGGCGATACGCAGTATTTT
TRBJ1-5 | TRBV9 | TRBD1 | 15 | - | CASSAAGGSNQPQHF | TGTGCCAGCAGCGCCGCAGGGGGTAGCAATCAGCCCCAGCATTTT
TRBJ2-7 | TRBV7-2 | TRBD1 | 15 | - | CASSPPNRGLNEQYF | TGTGCCAGCAGCCCCCCGAACAGGGGCCTAAACGAGCAGTACTTC
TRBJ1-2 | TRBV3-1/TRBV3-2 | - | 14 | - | CASSEVGRADGYTF | TGTGCCAGCAGCGAGGTTGGCAGGGCGGATGGCTACACCTTC
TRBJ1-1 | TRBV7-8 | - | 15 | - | CASSPTRGWDTEAFF | TGTGCCAGCAGCCCCACCAGGGGTTGGGACACTGAAGCTTTCTTT
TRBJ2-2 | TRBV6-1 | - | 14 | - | CASSEIRGPGELFF | TGTGCCAGCAGTGAGATCAGGGGCCCCGGGGAGCTGTTTTTT
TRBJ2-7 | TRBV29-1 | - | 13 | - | CSVDRHRRGEQYF | TGCAGCGTTGATCGGCACAGGAGGGGCGAGCAGTACTTC
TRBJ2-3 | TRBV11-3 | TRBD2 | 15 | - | CASSPEAGVADTQYF | TGTGCCAGCAGCCCAGAGGCGGGAGTAGCAGATACGCAGTATTTT
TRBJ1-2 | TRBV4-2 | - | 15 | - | CASSQDLSSPGGYTF | TGTGCCAGCAGCCAAGATCTCTCTTCACCGGGTGGCTACACCTTC
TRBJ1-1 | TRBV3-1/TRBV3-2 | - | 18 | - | CASSQEAGLSPSTTEAFF | TGTGCCAGCAGCCAAGAAGCAGGGCTCTCCCCAAGTACCACTGAAGCTTTCTTT
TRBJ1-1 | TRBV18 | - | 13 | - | CASSLQGNTEAFF | TGTGCCAGCTCATTGCAGGGTAACACTGAAGCTTTCTTT
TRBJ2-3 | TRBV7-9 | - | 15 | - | CASSPVGGSTDTQYF | TGTGCCAGCAGCCCGGTGGGCGGGAGCACAGATACGCAGTATTTT
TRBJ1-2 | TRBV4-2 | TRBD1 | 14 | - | CASSQGLRGYGYTF | TGTGCCAGCAGCCAGGGGCTCAGGGGGTATGGCTACACCTTC